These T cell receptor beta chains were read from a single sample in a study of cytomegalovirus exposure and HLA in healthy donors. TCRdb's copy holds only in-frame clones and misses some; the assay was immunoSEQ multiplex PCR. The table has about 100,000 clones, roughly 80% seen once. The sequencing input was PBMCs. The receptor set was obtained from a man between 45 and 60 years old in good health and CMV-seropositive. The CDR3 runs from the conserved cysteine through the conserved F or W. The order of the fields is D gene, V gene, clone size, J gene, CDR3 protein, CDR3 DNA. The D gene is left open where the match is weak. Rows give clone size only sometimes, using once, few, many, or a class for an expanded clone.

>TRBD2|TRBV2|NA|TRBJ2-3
CASRPRLAESTDTQYF
TGTGCCAGCAGGCCCCGGCTAGCGGAGAGCACAGATACGCAGTATTTT
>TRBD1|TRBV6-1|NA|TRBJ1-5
CASVGTGGIQPQNF
TGTGCCAGTGTAGGGACAGGGGGGATTCAGCCCCAGAATTTT
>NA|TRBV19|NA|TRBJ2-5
CASSTSDRTQYF
TGTGCCAGTAGTACATCGGACAGGACCCAGTACTTC
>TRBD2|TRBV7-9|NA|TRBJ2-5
CASSLLLTSGRYQETQYF
TGTGCCAGCAGCTTACTCCTCACTAGCGGGAGGTACCAAGAGACCCAGTACTTC
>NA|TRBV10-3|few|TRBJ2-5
CAISEMRGFQETQYF
TGTGCCATCAGTGAAATGCGGGGCTTCCAAGAGACCCAGTACTTC
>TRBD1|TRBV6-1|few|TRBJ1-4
CASGWTGNEKLFF
TGTGCCAGCGGATGGACAGGGAATGAAAAACTGTTTTTT
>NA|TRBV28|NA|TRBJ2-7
CASTPGSNSYEQYF
TGTGCCAGCACCCCCGGGAGTAACTCCTACGAGCAGTACTTC
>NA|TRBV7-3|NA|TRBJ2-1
CASSEGAAGEQFF
TGTGCCAGCAGCGAGGGGGCAGCGGGGGAACAGTTCTTC
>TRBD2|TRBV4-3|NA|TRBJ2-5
CASSERTSGGGSQETQYF
TGCGCCAGCAGCGAGCGGACTAGCGGGGGGGGATCGCAAGAGACCCAGTACTTC
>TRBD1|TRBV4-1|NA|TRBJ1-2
CASSPSDRGIDYGYTF
TGCGCCAGCAGCCCTTCGGACAGGGGAATTGACTATGGCTACACCTTC
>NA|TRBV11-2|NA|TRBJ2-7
CASSQDTSYEQYF
TGTGCCAGCAGCCAAGACACCTCCTACGAGCAGTACTTC
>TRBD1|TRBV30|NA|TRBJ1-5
CAWSPIDREAQPQNF
TGTGCCTGGAGTCCGATCGACAGGGAGGCTCAGCCCCAGAATTTT
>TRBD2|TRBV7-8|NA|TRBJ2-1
CASSKTTSRGGNNEQFF
TGTGCCAGCAGCAAAACGACTAGCCGGGGAGGGAACAATGAGCAGTTCTTC
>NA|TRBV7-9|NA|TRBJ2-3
CSSSSTTDTQYF
TGTTCCAGCAGCTCCACTACAGATACGCAGTATTTT
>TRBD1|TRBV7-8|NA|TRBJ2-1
CASSARDRDNEQFF
TGTGCCAGCAGCGCCCGGGACAGGGACAATGAGCAGTTCTTC
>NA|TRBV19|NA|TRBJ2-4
CASSMGTSRDIQYF
TGTGCCAGTAGTATGGGGACATCGAGAGACATTCAGTACTTC
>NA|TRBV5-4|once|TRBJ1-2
CASSISMGDYGYPF
TGTGCCAGCAGCATATCGATGGGGGACTATGGCTACCCCTTC
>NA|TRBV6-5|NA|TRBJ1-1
CASLAGGGVNTEAFF
TGTGCCAGCCTTGCGGGGGGGGGAGTGAACACTGAAGCTTTCTTT
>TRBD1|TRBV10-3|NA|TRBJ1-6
CAIRSDRGDNSPLHF
TGTGCCATCAGATCGGACAGGGGCGATAATTCACCCCTCCACTTT
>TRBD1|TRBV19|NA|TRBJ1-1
CASSIGQGAEAFF
TGTGCCAGTAGTATAGGACAGGGCGCTGAAGCTTTCTTT
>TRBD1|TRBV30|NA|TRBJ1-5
CAWGQGVLQPQHF
TGTGCCTGGGGACAGGGGGTCTTGCAGCCCCAGCATTTT
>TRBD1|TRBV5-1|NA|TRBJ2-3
CASSLQGAQDTQYF
TGCGCCAGCAGCTTGCAGGGGGCACAAGATACGCAGTATTTT
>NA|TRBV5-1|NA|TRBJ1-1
CASSLGDLGTEAFF
TGCGCCAGCAGCTTGGGGGACTTAGGCACTGAAGCTTTCTTT
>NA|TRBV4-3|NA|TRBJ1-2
CASSQDRGNGYTF
TGCGCCAGCAGCCAAGATAGAGGGAATGGCTACACCTTC
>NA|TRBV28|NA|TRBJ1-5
CASRSRQPPQNF
TGTGCCAGCAGAAGCCGACAGCCGCCCCAGAATTTT
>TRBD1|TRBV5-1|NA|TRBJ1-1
CASSFTGQGNTEAFF
TGCGCCAGCAGCTTCACGGGACAGGGGAACACTGAAGCTTTCTTT
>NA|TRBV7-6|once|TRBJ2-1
CASSLAGQGGYNEQFF
TGTGCCAGCAGCTTAGCTGGACAGGGAGGGTACAATGAGCAGTTCTTC
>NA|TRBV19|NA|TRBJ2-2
CASRFFPGRRGELFF
TGTGCCAGTAGATTCTTCCCGGGGAGAAGAGGGGAGCTGTTTTTT
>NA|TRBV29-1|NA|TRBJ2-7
CSVGASGSSYEQYF
TGCAGCGTTGGGGCCAGCGGAAGCTCCTACGAGCAGTACTTC
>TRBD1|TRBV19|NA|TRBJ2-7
CASRYRDRGSYEQYF
TGTGCCAGTAGGTACCGGGACAGGGGCTCCTACGAGCAGTACTTC
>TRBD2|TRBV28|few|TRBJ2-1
CASSFGKAGGRYNEQFF
TGTGCCAGCAGTTTCGGGAAAGCGGGGGGGCGTTACAATGAGCAGTTCTTC